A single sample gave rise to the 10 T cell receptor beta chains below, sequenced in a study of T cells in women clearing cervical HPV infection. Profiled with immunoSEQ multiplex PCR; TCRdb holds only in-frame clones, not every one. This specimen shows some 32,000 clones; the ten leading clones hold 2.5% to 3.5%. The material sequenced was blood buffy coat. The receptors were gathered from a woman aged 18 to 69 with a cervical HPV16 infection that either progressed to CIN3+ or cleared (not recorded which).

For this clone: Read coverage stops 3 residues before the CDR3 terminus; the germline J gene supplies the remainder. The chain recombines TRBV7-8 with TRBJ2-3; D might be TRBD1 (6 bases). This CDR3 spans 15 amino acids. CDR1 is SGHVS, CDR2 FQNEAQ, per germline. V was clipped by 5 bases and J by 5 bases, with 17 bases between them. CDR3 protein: CASSLFAGVGDTQYF. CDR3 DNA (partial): TGTGCCAGCAGCCTCTTTGCAGGGGTGGGAGATACG.

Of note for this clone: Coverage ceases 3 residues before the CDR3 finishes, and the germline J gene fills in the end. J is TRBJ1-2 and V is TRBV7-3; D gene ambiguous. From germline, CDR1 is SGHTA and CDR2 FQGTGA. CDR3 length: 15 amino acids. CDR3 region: CASSLTNSLADTYTF. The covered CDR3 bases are TGTGCCAGCAGCTTAACGAACAGTTTGGCAGATACC.

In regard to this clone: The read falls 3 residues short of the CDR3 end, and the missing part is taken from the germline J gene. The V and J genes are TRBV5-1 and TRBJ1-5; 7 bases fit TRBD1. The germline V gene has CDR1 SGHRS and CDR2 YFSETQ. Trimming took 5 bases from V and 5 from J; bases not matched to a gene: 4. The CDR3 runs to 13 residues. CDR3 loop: CASREGGDQPQHF. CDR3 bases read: TGCGCCAGCAGAGAAGGGGGCGATCAGCCC.

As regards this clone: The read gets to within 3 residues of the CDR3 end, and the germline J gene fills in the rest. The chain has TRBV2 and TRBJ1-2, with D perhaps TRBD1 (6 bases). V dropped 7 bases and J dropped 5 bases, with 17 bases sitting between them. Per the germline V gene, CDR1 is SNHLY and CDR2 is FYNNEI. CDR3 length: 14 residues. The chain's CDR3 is CASTSTGGGYGYTF. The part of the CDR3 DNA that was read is TGTGCCAGCACCTCCACCGGAGGGGGTTATGGC. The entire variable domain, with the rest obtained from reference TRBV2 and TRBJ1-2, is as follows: EPEVTQTPSHQVTQMGQEVILRCVPISNHLYFYWYRQILGQKVEFLVSFYNNEISEKSEIFDDQFSVERPDGSNFTLKIRSTKLEDSAMYFCASTSTGGGYGYTFGSGTRLTVV.

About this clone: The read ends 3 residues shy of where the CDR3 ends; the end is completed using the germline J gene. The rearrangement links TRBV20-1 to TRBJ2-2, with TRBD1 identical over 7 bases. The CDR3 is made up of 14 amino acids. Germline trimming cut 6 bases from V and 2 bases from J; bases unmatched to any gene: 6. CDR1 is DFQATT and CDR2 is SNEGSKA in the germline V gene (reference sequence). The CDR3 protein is CSATRQGNTGELFF. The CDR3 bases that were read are TGCAGTGCCACCCGACAGGGAAACACCGGGGAG.

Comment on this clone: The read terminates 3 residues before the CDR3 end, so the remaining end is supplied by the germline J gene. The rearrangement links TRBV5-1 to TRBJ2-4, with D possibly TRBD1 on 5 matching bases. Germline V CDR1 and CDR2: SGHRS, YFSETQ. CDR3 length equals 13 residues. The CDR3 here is CASSLSGLSGQYF. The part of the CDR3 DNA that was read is TGCGCCAGCAGCTTGTCAGGGTTGAGTGGT.

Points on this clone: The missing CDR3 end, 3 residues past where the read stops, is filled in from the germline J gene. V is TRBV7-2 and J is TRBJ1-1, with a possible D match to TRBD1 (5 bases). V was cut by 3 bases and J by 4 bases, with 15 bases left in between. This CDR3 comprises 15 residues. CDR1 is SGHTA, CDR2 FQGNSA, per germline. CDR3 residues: CASSFGHTEFTEAFF. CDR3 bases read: TGTGCCAGCAGCTTCGGACACACAGAGTTCACTGAA.

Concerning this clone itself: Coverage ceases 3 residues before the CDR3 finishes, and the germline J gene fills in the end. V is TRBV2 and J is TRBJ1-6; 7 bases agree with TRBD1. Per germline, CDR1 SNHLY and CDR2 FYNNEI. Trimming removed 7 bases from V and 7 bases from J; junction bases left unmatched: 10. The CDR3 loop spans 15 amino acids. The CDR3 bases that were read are TGTGCCAGCATTCCTGACAGGGCTAGAAATTCACCC. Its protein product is CASIPDRARNSP. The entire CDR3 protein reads CASIPDRARNSPLHF.

CDR3 DNA, as far as it was read: TGTGCCACCAGCAGGAAGACTGGATCTAGCTCCTATAATTCACCC. Protein sequence: CATSRKTGSSSYNSP. The CDR3 in its entirety is CATSRKTGSSSYNSPLHF. The chain couples TRBV15 to TRBJ1-6; unclear D gene. Read data end 3 residues before the CDR3 end; the end is taken from the germline J gene. CDR1 is LNHNV, CDR2 YYDKDF, per germline (reference sequence). There are 18 residues in the CDR3. The ends were cut back, 3 bases at V and 0 bases at J, with 15 bases in the middle.

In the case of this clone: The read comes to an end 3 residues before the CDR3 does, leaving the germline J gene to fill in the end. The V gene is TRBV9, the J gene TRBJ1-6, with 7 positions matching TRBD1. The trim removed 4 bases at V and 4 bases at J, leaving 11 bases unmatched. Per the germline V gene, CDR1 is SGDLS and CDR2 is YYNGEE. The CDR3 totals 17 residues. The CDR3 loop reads CASSPCKGQEYNSPLHF. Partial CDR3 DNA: TGTGCCAGCAGCCCCTGTAAAGGACAGGAATATAATTCACCC. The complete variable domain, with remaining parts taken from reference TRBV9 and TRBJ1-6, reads DSGVTQTPKHLITATGQRVTLRCSPRSGDLSVYWYQQSLDQGLQFLIQYYNGEERAKGNILERFSAQQFPDLHSELNLSSLELGDSALYFCASSPCKGQEYNSPLHFGNGTRLTVT.